The next 6 T cell receptor beta chains were all read from a single sample in a study of cytomegalovirus exposure and HLA in healthy donors. This PCR relied on a set of 60 Vbeta primers and 13 Jbeta primers. Only in-frame clones appear in the TCRdb table, and some are missing; sequencing was by immunoSEQ multiplex PCR. The table records 110,000 or so clones, about 81% of them present only once. The specimen was PBMCs. Every receptor here comes from a man between 40 and 49 years old in good health and CMV-seronegative.

The J gene is TRBJ2-1, the V gene TRBV5-1; 7 bases map to TRBD2. The CDR3 sequence is 17 residues long. Germline lookup yields CDR1 SGHRS and CDR2 YFSETQ. With 4 bases clipped from V and 1 base from J, the junction kept 11 bases outside the gene matches. The CDR3 loop reads CASSASSSGVSYNEQFF. CDR3 DNA sequence: TGCGCCAGCAGCGCATCCTCTAGCGGTGTATCCTACAATGAGCAGTTCTTC. The whole variable domain, filled in from reference TRBV5-1 and TRBJ2-1, reads KAGVTQTPRYLIKTRGQQVTLSCSPISGHRSVSWYQQTPGQGLQFLFEYFSETQRNKGNFPGRFSGRQFSNSRSEMNVSTLELGDSALYLCASSASSSGVSYNEQFFGPGTRLTVL.

This rearrangement joins TRBV6-5 to TRBJ2-5; 10 nucleotides align to TRBD1. The ends lost 2 bases at V and 4 bases at J; junction bases unmatched: 4. The CDR3 runs 15 residues. CDR1 is MNHEY and CDR2 is SVGAGI in the germline V gene. The CDR3 region has the DNA TGTGCCAGCAGTTACCGGACAGGGGGGGGAGAGACCCAGTACTTC. It is translated as CASSYRTGGGETQYF.

CDR3 DNA sequence: TGTGCCAGCAAAGAGGAAGCGGCCCCGTTTACGCAGTATTTT. Protein sequence: CASKEEAAPFTQYF. The chain is built from TRBV6-5 and TRBJ2-3; the D gene is possibly TRBD2 (5 bases). The CDR3 consists of 14 residues. Trimming removed 7 bases from V and 8 bases from J, with 19 bases in between. Germline loops: CDR1 MNHEY, CDR2 SVGAGI.

This clone was picked up a small number of times. J is TRBJ1-2 and V is TRBV27; D unclear. This CDR3 spans 11 amino acids. V was clipped by 5 bases and J by 10 bases, with 11 bases between them. CDR1 MNHEY and CDR2 SMNVEV come from the germline V gene (reference sequence). The CDR3 here is CASSLLGVYTF. In DNA form, the CDR3 reads TGTGCCAGCAGTCTCCTCGGGGTCTACACCTTC.

J is TRBJ1-2 and V is TRBV15, with a weak D call TRBD1 (5 bases). Germline lookup yields CDR1 LNHNV and CDR2 YYDKDF (reference sequence). Trimming left V 0 bases short and J 12 bases short, with 17 bases between. There are 14 residues in the CDR3. Here the CDR3 DNA reads TGTGCCACCAGCAGAGATCGTGGGGGACTGGGTGACACCTTC. Amino acids: CATSRDRGGLGDTF.

The rearrangement joins TRBV9 to TRBJ2-7; TRBD1 matches 9 bases. Germline V lookup: CDR1 SGDLS, CDR2 YYNGEE. J was trimmed by 0 bases and V by 4 bases; bases with no gene match: 5. The length of the CDR3 is 15 residues. The CDR3, as DNA: TGTGCCAGCAGCCCTCGGACAGGGGTCTCCTACGAGCAGTACTTC. Encoded protein: CASSPRTGVSYEQYF.